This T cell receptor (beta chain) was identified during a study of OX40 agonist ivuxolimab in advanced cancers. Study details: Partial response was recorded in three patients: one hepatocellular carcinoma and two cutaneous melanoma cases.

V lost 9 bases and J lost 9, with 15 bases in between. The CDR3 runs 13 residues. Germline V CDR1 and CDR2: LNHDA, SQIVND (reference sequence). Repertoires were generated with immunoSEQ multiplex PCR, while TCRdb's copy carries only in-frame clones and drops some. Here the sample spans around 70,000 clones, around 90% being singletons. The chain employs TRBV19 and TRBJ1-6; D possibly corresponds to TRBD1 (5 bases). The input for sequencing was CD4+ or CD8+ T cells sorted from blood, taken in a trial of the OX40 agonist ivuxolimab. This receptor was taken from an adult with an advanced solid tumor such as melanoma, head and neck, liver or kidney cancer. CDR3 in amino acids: CASDNRGVSPLHF. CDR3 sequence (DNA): TGTGCCAGCGACAATCGGGGGGTTTCACCCCTCCACTTT.